Each of the 2 T cell receptor beta chains below was sequenced from the same sample in a study of blood T cell repertoires in COVID-19. Data came from immunoSEQ multiplex PCR; TCRdb stores just in-frame clones and leaves some out. This sample has 200,000 or so clones; almost 85% occur once, and the top ten carry 6.9%. The sequenced sample consisted of peripheral blood. All receptors derive from a human donor with acute or convalescent COVID-19. The donor label of this sample is uncertain.

This clone has only one observation. The gene calls are TRBV19 and TRBJ2-7, with 12 nucleotides matching TRBD2. The J segment lost 4 bases and the V segment lost 6 bases, leaving 7 bases of the junction unmatched. The CDR3 has 15 residues. From germline, CDR1 is LNHDA and CDR2 SQIVND (reference sequence). CDR3 bases: TGTGCCAGTAGCCTAGGACTAGCGGGAATGTACGAGCAGTACTTC. Residues: CASSLGLAGMYEQYF.

Written as DNA, the CDR3 is TGTGCCAGCAGTCTCGGACTAGTTGCAGATACGCAGTATTTT. Translation gives CASSLGLVADTQYF. The chain has TRBV6-8 and TRBJ2-3; 7 bases are a match to TRBD2. Germline V lookup: CDR1 MNHGY, CDR2 SAAAGT. With 5 bases clipped from V and 4 bases from J, the junction kept 6 bases outside the gene matches. This CDR3 contains 14 residues.